Included here is one TCR beta chain sequence, with context. This CDR3 is 14 amino acids long. Germline values: CDR1 MNHEY, CDR2 SVGAGI. With 6 bases clipped from V and 0 bases from J, the junction kept 1 base outside the gene matches. Assay: immunoSEQ multiplex PCR; the TCRdb copy retains only in-frame clones and omits some. The sample yields about 460,000 clones, 80% to 90% seen once. The data were taken from a study of Ad26.COV2.S vaccination and SARS-CoV-2 variants. Regarding treatment: some 19 received Ad26.COV2.S at low or high dose, single or two shots; about five received placebo; per-sample allocation not given. At day 63 after the first vaccine or placebo injection, samples were drawn.

This sample comprised peripheral blood, obtained in a trial of Ad26.COV2.S vaccine versus placebo. The chain employs TRBV6-5 and TRBJ2-3; 9 bases align to TRBD1. The TCR comes from a person aged 18-60 years who received the Ad26.COV2.S COVID-19 vaccine or a placebo. For the CDR3, the DNA is TGTGCCAGCAGGGGGACAGGGAGCACAGATACGCAGTATTTT. Translating gives CASRGTGSTDTQYF.